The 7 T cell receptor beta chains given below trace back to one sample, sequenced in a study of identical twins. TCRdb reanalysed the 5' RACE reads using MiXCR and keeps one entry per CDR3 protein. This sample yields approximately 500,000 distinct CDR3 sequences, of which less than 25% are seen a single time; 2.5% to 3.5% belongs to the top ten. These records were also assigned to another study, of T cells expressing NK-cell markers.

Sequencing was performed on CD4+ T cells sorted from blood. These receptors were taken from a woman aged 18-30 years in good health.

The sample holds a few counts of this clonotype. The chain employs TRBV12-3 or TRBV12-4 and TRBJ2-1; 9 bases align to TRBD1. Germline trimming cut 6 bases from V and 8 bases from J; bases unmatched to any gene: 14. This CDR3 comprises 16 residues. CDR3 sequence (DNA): TGTGCCAGCAGCCGATTCATGGGACAGGGAGGCCATGAGCAGTTCTTC. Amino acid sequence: CASSRFMGQGGHEQFF.

The CDR3 reads CASSQEGSSYEQYF. CDR3 DNA sequence: TGTGCCAGCAGCCAAGAGGGTAGCTCCTACGAGCAGTACTTC. The chain employs TRBV14 and TRBJ2-7; D not certain. This CDR3 spans 14 amino acids. The germline gives CDR1 SGHDN, CDR2 FVKESK. The V gene lost 0 bases and the J gene lost 0 bases, with 6 bases spanning the gap.

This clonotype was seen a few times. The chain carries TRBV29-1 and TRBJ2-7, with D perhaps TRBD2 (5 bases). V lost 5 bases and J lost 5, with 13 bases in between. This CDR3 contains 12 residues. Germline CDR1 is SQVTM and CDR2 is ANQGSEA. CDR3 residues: CSVSQSGDEQYF. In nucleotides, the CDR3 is TGCAGCGTTAGTCAATCCGGGGACGAGCAGTACTTC.

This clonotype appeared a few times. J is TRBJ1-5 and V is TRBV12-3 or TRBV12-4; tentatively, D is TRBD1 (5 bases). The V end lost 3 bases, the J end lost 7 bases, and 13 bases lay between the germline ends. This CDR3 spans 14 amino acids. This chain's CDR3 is CASSFVGTDQPQHF. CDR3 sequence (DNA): TGTGCCAGCAGTTTTGTAGGGACGGACCAGCCCCAGCATTTT.

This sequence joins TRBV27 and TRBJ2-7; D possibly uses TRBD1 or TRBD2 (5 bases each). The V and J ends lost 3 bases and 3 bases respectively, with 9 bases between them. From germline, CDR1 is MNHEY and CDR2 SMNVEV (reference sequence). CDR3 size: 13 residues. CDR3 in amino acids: CASSLRGDYEQYF. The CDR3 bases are TGTGCCAGCAGTTTGAGAGGGGACTACGAGCAGTACTTC.

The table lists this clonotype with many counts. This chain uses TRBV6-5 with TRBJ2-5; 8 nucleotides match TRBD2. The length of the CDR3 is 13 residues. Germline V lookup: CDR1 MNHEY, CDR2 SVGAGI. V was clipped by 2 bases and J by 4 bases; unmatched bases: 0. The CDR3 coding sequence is TGTGCCAGCAGTTACCGGGGGGGAGAGACCCAGTACTTC. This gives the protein CASSYRGGETQYF.

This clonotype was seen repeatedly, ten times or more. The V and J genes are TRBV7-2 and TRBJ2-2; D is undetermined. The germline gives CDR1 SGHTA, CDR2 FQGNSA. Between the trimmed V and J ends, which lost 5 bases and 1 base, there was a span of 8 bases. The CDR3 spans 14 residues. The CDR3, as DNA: TGTGCCAGCAGCCCCACCCGGAACACCGGGGAGCTGTTTTTT. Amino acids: CASSPTRNTGELFF.